This T cell receptor beta chain is from a study of blood T cell repertoires in COVID-19. Study at large: Material from acute and convalescent COVID-19 was sourced from the United States, Italy and Spain.

The method was immunoSEQ multiplex PCR; TCRdb's version includes in-frame clones alone and lacks a portion of them. The sample holds around 350,000 clones, 70% to 90% seen once. This CDR3 spans 14 amino acids. Germline CDR1 and CDR2: SGHTA and FQGNSA. Trimming pared 3 bases from V and 5 bases from J, leaving 13 bases between. The sample taken for sequencing was peripheral blood. The sequence derives from a human donor in a cohort sampled during active COVID-19. V gene TRBV7-2 combines with J gene TRBJ2-5, with D maybe TRBD2 (5 bases). The CDR3 protein is CASSLILAAETQYF. The CDR3 region has the DNA TGTGCCAGCAGCTTGATTCTAGCCGCGGAGACCCAGTACTTC.